This TCR beta chain was profiled in a study of T-cell reconstitution after alpha-beta-depleted transplantation in children. It was with unique molecular identifiers that the TCRbeta library was prepared. TCRdb processed the PCR reads anew with MiXCR; each CDR3 protein has one entry. The sample contains about 610,000 distinct CDR3 sequences, 8% to 11% of which appear only once. The sequencing here drew on PBMCs from the stem cell graft donor, taken from the stem cell graft. This TCR derives from a human donor who donated a stem cell graft to a child with acute myeloid leukemia.

CDR3 nucleotide sequence: TGTGCCAGCAGCTTGTGGACTATAATTGCTGAGCAGTTCTTC. Encoded protein: CASSLWTIIAEQFF. The rearrangement links TRBV5-6 to TRBJ2-1; possibly TRBD2 for D (6 bases). The V gene's germline CDR1 is SGHDT and CDR2 YYEEEE. Trimming stripped 1 base from V and 9 bases from J, with 14 bases between. The CDR3 spans 14 residues.